This passage covers 8 T cell receptor beta chains from one sample sequenced in a study of CD8 T cells in ankylosing spondylitis. MiXCR, applied by TCRdb to the 5' RACE reads, yields one record per CDR3 protein. The table lists about 170,000 distinct CDR3 sequences, approximately 16% of them singletons. Input material: blood, either unsorted or a sorted T cell fraction (not recorded which). The receptors were sampled from a male donor with ankylosing spondylitis or in good health (not recorded which).

In its sample, this clonotype was seen a few times. The chain combines TRBV20-1 with TRBJ1-4; 7 positions match TRBD1. The CDR3 loop spans 14 amino acids. Germline CDR1 reads DFQATT; CDR2 reads SNEGSKA (reference sequence). Germline trimming cut 6 bases from V and 4 bases from J; bases unmatched to any gene: 8. The DNA for the CDR3 is TGCAGTGCGGCAGGGACAGCTATTAATGAAAAACTGTTTTTT. Its protein product is CSAAGTAINEKLFF.

The chain joins TRBV7-2 to TRBJ2-7, with D perhaps TRBD1 or TRBD2 (5 bases each). V lost 5 bases and J lost 0, with 17 bases in between. CDR1 SGHTA and CDR2 FQGNSA come from the germline V gene. There are 16 residues in the CDR3. CDR3 nucleotide sequence: TGTGCCAGCAGCCCCTCGGGGCCGGCAAGCTCCTACGAGCAGTACTTC. Translation gives CASSPSGPASSYEQYF.

This clonotype was observed at least ten times. The rearrangement joins TRBV5-6 to TRBJ2-2, with TRBD1 matching over 8 bases. Per the germline V gene, CDR1 is SGHDT and CDR2 is YYEEEE. Trimming removed 1 base from V and 5 bases from J; junction bases left unmatched: 4. The CDR3 loop spans 15 amino acids. CDR3 DNA: TGTGCCAGCAGCTTGCAGGGGGCAAGAACCGGGGAGCTGTTTTTT. Amino acids: CASSLQGARTGELFF.

This rearrangement joins TRBV12-3 or TRBV12-4 to TRBJ1-6, with 7 bases lining up with TRBD1. CDR3 length equals 17 residues. The J segment lost 10 bases and the V segment lost 5 bases, leaving 17 bases of the junction unmatched. The CDR3, as DNA: TGTGCCAGCAGTGCCCGGGACAGTTCTCCCTCTGGCTCACCCCTCCACTTT. Translating gives CASSARDSSPSGSPLHF.

Ten or more counts support this clonotype. The chain recombines TRBV5-1 with TRBJ2-4, with 7 bases identical to TRBD2. Germline assignment: CDR1 SGHRS and CDR2 YFSETQ. The CDR3 contains 14 residues. V shed 0 bases, J shed 8 bases, and the junction held 5 bases outside the gene matches. The CDR3 loop is CASSLGGSMDIQYF. The DNA of the CDR3 is TGCGCCAGCAGCTTGGGCGGGAGCATGGACATTCAGTACTTC.

The CDR3 DNA is TGCGCCAGCAGCTTGTATAATAGCGGGGGGAGCTCCTACAATGAGCAGTTCTTC. Amino acid sequence: CASSLYNSGGSSYNEQFF. The V call is TRBV5-1, the J call TRBJ2-1; TRBD2 matches 10 bases. In germline, CDR1 is SGHRS, CDR2 YFSETQ. The CDR3 sequence is 18 residues long. Trimming took 1 base from V and 0 from J; bases not matched to a gene: 7.

V gene TRBV27 combines with J gene TRBJ2-7; 7 bases are shared with TRBD2. Germline V CDR1 and CDR2: MNHEY, SMNVEV (reference sequence). This CDR3 is built from 15 residues. V shed 2 bases and J 1 base; nucleotides not matched to a gene: 5. The CDR3 reads CASSLVPGLSYEQYF. CDR3 bases: TGTGCCAGCAGTTTAGTACCGGGACTATCCTACGAGCAGTACTTC.

This chain connects TRBV29-1 to TRBJ2-6; D unclear. CDR1 SQVTM and CDR2 ANQGSEA come from the germline V gene. The length of the CDR3 is 13 residues. Trimming removed 3 bases from V and 0 bases from J, with 3 bases in between. The CDR3 region has the DNA TGCAGCGTTGATAACTCTGGGGCCAACGTCCTGACTTTC. This encodes CSVDNSGANVLTF.